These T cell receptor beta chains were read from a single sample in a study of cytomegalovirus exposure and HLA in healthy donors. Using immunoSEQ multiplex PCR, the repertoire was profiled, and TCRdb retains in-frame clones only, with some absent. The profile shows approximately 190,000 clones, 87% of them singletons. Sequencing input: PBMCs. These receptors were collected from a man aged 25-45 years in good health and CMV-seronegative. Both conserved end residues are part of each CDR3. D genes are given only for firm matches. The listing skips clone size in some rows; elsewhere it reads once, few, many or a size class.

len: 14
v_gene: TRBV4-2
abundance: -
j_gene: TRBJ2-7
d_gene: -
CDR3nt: TGTGCCAGCAGCCAAGCTACCAGCGGGTACGAGCAGTACTTC
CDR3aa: CASSQATSGYEQYF

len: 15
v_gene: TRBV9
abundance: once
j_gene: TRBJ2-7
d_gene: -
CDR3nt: TGTGCCAGCAGCGCCACCGGGACAACCGGCTACGAGCAGTACTTC
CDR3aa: CASSATGTTGYEQYF

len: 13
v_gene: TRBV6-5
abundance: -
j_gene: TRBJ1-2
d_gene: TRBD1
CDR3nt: TGTGCCAGCAGGGGGACAGCCAACTATGGCTACACCTTC
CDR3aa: CASRGTANYGYTF

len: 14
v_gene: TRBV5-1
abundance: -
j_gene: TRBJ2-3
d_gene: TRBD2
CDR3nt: TGCGCCAGCAGCTTGGGGACTAGCGGAGATACGCAGTATTTT
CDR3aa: CASSLGTSGDTQYF

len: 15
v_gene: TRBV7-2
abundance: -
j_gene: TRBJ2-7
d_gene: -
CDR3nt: TGTGCCAGCAGCTTAGGAGTAGTTGTGGCCTACGAGCAGTACTTC
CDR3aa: CASSLGVVVAYEQYF

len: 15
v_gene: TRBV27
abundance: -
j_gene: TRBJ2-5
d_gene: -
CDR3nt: TGTGCCAGCATTTCCTTGCGGGGGCCGGGAGAGACCCAGTACTTC
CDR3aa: CASISLRGPGETQYF

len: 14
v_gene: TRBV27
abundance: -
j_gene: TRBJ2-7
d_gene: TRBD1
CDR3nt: TGTGCCAGCAGCACCGGGACAGGGGCCTACGAGCAGTACTTC
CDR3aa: CASSTGTGAYEQYF

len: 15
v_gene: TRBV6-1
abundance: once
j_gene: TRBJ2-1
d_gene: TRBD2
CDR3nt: TGTGCCAGCAGTCCGACTAGCGGGACCTACAATGAGCAGTTCTTC
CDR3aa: CASSPTSGTYNEQFF

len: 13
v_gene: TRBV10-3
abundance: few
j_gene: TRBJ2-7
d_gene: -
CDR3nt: TGTGCCATCAGTGAGTCGAGCTCCTACGAGCAGTACTTC
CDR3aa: CAISESSSYEQYF

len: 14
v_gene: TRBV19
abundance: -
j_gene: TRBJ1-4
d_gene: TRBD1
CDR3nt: TGTGCCAGTAGTATCGACAGGGGAAGTGAAAAACTGTTTTTT
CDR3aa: CASSIDRGSEKLFF

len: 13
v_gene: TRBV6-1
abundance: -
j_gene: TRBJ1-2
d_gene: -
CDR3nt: TGTGCCAGCAGTGAGACAGATAACTATGGCTACACCTTC
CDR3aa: CASSETDNYGYTF

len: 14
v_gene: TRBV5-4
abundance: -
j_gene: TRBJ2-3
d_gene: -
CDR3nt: TGTGCCAGCAGCTTGGGGGCCGACACAGATACGCAGTATTTT
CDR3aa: CASSLGADTDTQYF

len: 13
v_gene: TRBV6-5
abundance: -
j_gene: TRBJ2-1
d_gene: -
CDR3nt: TGTGCCAGCAGTTACTCGATGCCTACTGAGCAGTTCTTC
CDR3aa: CASSYSMPTEQFF

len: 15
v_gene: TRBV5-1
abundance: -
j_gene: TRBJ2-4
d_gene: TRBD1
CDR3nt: TGCGCCAGCAGCTTGGGGGACAGGGGATTAAACATTCAGTACTTC
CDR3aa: CASSLGDRGLNIQYF

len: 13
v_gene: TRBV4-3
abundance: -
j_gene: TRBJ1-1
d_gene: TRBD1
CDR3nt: TGCGCCAGCAGCGCCGGACAGGACACTGAAGCTTTCTTT
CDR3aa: CASSAGQDTEAFF

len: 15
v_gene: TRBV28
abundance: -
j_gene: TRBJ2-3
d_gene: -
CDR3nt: TGTGCCAGCAGTTTAGGACAACTCGGCACAGATACGCAGTATTTT
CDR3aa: CASSLGQLGTDTQYF

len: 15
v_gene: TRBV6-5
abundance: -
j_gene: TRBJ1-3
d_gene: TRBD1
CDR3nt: TGTGCCAGCAGGAGAAACAGGGGGCCTGGAAACACCATATATTTT
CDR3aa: CASRRNRGPGNTIYF

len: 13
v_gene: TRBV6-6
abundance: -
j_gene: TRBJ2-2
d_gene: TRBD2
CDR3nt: TGTGCCAGCAGTAGCGGGATCGCCGGGGAGCTGTTTTTT
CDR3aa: CASSSGIAGELFF

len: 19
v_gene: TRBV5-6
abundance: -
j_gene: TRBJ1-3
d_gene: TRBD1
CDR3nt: TGTGCCAGCAGCCCCGGGTGGACCCCCGGGACAGGGCCTGGAAACACCATATATTTT
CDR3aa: CASSPGWTPGTGPGNTIYF

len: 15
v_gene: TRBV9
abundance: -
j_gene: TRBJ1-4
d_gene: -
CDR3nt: TGTGCCAGCAGCCCTCGTCCAGCAACTAATGAAAAACTGTTTTTT
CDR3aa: CASSPRPATNEKLFF

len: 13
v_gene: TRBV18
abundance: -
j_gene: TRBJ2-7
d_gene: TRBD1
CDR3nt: TGTGCCAGCTCACTAGCAGGGGGATACGAGCAGTACTTC
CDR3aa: CASSLAGGYEQYF

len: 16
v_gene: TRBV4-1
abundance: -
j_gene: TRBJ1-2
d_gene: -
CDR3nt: TGCGCCAGCAGCCAAGATCTTGGGGGGTCTAACTATGGCTACACCTTC
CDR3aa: CASSQDLGGSNYGYTF

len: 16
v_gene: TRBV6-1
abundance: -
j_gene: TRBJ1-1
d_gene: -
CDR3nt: TGTGCCAGCAGTGAAGAGCTTTGGGGGGGGAACACTGAAGCTTTCTTT
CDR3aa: CASSEELWGGNTEAFF

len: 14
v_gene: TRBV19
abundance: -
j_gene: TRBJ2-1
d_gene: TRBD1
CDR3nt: TGTGCCAGTAGTAGGGACCTGACAGGGGTTGAGCAGTTCTTC
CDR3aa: CASSRDLTGVEQFF

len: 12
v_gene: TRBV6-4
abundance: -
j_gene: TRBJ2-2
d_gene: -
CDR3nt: TGTGCCAGCAGTGGAGGCACCGGGGAGCTGTTTTTT
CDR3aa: CASSGGTGELFF

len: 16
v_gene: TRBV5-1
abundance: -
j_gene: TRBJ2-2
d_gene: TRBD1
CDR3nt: TGCGCCAGCAGCAAAGGGACAGCAACGAACACCGGGGAGCTGTTTTTT
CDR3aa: CASSKGTATNTGELFF

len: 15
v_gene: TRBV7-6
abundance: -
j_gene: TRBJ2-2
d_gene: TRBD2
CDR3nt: TGTGCCAGCAGCTCAGGACTAGTAATAGGCGGGGAGCTGTTTTTT
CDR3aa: CASSSGLVIGGELFF

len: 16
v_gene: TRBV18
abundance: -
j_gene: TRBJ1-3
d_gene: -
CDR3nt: TGTGCCAGCTCACCAGGGGGCAGAAGCTCTGGAAACACCATATATTTT
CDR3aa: CASSPGGRSSGNTIYF

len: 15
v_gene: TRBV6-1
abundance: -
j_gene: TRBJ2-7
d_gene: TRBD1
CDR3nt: TGTGCCAGCAGTGAAGCGTCGACAGGGAGCTACGAGCAGTACTTC
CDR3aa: CASSEASTGSYEQYF

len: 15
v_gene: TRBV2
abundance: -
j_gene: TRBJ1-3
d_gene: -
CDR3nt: TGTGCCAGCTCGGCGGGGATTGGGGAGGGAAACACCATATATTTT
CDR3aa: CASSAGIGEGNTIYF

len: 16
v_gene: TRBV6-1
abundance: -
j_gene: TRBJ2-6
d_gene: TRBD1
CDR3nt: TGTGCCAGCAGTGGAACGGACAGGGTTGGGGCCAACGGCCTGACTTTC
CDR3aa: CASSGTDRVGANGLTF

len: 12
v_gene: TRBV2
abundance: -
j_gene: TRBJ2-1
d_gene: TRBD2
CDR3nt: TGTGCCACTAGCGGGAGAGGGAATGAGCAGTTCTTC
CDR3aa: CATSGRGNEQFF

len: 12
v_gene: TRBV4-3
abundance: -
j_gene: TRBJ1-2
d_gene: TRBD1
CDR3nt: TGCGCCAGCAGCCAAGGGGACAGTGGCTACACCTTC
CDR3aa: CASSQGDSGYTF

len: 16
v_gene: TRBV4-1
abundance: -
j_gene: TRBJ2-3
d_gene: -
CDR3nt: TGCGCCAGCAGCCAAACAGCGCGGGGCCCGATAGATACGCAGTATTTT
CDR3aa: CASSQTARGPIDTQYF

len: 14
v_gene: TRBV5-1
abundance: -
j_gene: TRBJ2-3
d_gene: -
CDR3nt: TGCGCCAGCAGCTTGGGGGGGGACACAGATACGCAGTATTTT
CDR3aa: CASSLGGDTDTQYF

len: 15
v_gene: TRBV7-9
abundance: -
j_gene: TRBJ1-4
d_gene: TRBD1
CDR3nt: TGTGCCAGCAGCACTCAGGACAGGGGAGACGAAAAACTGTTTTTT
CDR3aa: CASSTQDRGDEKLFF

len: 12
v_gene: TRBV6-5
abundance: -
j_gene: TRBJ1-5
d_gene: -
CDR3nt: TGTGCCAGCAGTCAAGGAGATCAGCCCCAGCATTTT
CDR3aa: CASSQGDQPQHF

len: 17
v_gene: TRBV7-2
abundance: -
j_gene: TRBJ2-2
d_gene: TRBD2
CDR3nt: TGTGCCAGCAGTTTGGGGGTAGCGGGGATATACACCGGGGAGCTGTTTTTT
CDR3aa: CASSLGVAGIYTGELFF

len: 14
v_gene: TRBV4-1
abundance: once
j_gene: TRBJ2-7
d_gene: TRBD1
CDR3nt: TGCGCCAGCAGCCAACTAGGACAGGGGAGTGAGCAGTACTTC
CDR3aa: CASSQLGQGSEQYF

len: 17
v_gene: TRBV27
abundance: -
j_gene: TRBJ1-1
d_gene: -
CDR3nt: TGTGCCAGCAGTGGCTTCGGGACACGTCCTCTGAACACTGAAGCTTTCTTT
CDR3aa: CASSGFGTRPLNTEAFF

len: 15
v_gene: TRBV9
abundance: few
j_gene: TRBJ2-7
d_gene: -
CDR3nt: TGTGCCAGCAGCGTATCGGCAGGGCGCTCGGACGAGCAGTACTTC
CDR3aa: CASSVSAGRSDEQYF

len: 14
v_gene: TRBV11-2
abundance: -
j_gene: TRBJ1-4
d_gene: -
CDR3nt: TGTGCCAGCAGCCGAGGACAGCTTAATGAAAAACTGTTTTTT
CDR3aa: CASSRGQLNEKLFF

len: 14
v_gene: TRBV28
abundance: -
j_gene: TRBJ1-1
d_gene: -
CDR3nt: TGTGCCAGCAGTTTATCCGGCACGGGCACTGAAGCTTTCTTT
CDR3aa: CASSLSGTGTEAFF

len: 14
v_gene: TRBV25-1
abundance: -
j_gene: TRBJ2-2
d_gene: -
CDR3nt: TGTGCCAGCATCGCGACCCCAGGCTCCGGGGAGCTGTTTTTT
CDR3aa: CASIATPGSGELFF